This entry concerns a single T cell receptor (beta chain). This specimen belongs to a study of blood T cell repertoires in COVID-19. Background on the study: Sites across the United States, Italy and Spain contributed samples from acute and convalescent COVID-19. The analysed material was cDNA or gDNA that came from T cells, B-cell-depleted T cells, or PBMCs.

Original processing notes: Reference gene primer amplification gave nucleated cell count estimates. TCRdb's table, derived via immunoSEQ multiplex PCR, lists solely in-frame clones and lacks some. D and trimming were read from the DNA, whereas the V and J calls and clone size are those reported in that table. Seen here are 150,000 to 200,000 clones, around 90% observed once, and the top ten hold 0.5% to 0.6%. The V gene's germline CDR1 is SGDLS and CDR2 YYNGEE. Unmatched junction bases numbered 7, after V lost 4 bases and J lost 5 bases. This CDR3 contains 15 residues. The source material was peripheral blood. This TCR was sampled from a man between 50 and 59 years old with acute or convalescent COVID-19. This chain connects TRBV9 to TRBJ2-7; 12 bases are a match to TRBD2. The CDR3, as DNA: TGTGCCAGCAGCCCCCGGACTAGCGGGAATGACGAGCAGTACTTC. This sequence encodes CASSPRTSGNDEQYF. The complete variable domain, with remaining parts taken from reference TRBV9 and TRBJ2-7, reads DSGVTQTPKHLITATGQRVTLRCSPRSGDLSVYWYQQSLDQGLQFLIQYYNGEERAKGNILERFSAQQFPDLHSELNLSSLELGDSALYFCASSPRTSGNDEQYFGPGTRLTVT.